Listed here are 25 T cell receptor beta chains from one sample, sequenced in a study of Ad26.COV2.S vaccination and SARS-CoV-2 variants (dated by TCRdb to 2020 to 2022). The receptor library was made with the immunoSEQ multiplex PCR assay. TCRdb stores this immuneACCESS table with in-frame sequences only. Part of the clones is absent; in the studies checked, under half of the shortfall reflects unresolved V genes, and no reason is known for the rest. This sample gives over 400,000 clones in total; about 90% of them show up just once. Around 1.7% of the sample belongs to the ten largest clones. Per the publication, the treatment or condition label means: 19 received Ad26.COV2.S at low or high dose, single or two shots; roughly five received placebo; per-sample allocation not given. For vaccine and placebo recipients, repertoires were sequenced using samples collected on day 63 after the first injection.

The sequenced sample was peripheral blood, obtained in a trial of Ad26.COV2.S vaccine versus placebo. These receptor sequences come from a person between 18 and 65 years old who received the Ad26.COV2.S COVID-19 vaccine or a placebo.

The chain is built from TRBV6-2 or TRBV6-3 and TRBJ2-1, with 9 bases fitting TRBD2. Per germline, CDR1 MNHEY and CDR2 SVGEGT. V shed 4 bases and J 4 bases; nucleotides not matched to a gene: 5. This CDR3 has 15 residues. In nucleotides, the CDR3 is TGTGCCAGCAGTTTTAGCGGGGGCGGTTACAATGAGCAGTTCTTC. This gives the protein CASSFSGGGYNEQFF.

This rearrangement joins TRBV12-3 or TRBV12-4 to TRBJ1-5; D not certain. The CDR3 spans 13 residues. Trimming pared 3 bases from V and 4 bases from J, leaving 7 bases between. CDR3 sequence (DNA): TGTGCCAGCAGTTTTGGCCTAAATCAGCCCCAGCATTTT. Protein product: CASSFGLNQPQHF.

The CDR3 sequence is CASSLPLGGSNYGYTF. CDR3 nucleotide sequence: TGCGCCAGCAGCTTGCCTCTCGGGGGATCCAACTATGGCTACACCTTC. V gene TRBV5-1 combines with J gene TRBJ1-2; tentative D call: TRBD1 (5 bases). Deletions cut 1 base from V and 2 bases from J, with 15 bases between. Germline V gene sequence: CDR1 SGHRS, CDR2 YFSETQ. There are 16 residues in the CDR3.

This chain uses TRBV24-1 with TRBJ2-5; tentatively, D is TRBD2 (7 bases). The CDR3 is 14 residues long. Deletions cut 2 bases from V and 4 bases from J, with 10 bases between. Germline V gene lookup returns CDR1 KGHDR and CDR2 SFDVKD. CDR3 sequence reads: CATSDWGGGETQYF. CDR3 nucleotides: TGTGCCACCAGTGATTGGGGGGGCGGAGAGACCCAGTACTTC.

This sequence joins TRBV6-5 and TRBJ2-1; D possibly corresponds to TRBD2 (6 bases). The CDR3 spans 13 residues. Germline CDR1 is MNHEY and CDR2 is SVGAGI. Trimming left V 2 bases short and J 8 bases short, with 10 bases between. The CDR3: CASSYRGGDEQFF. CDR3 nucleotides: TGTGCCAGCAGTTACCGGGGAGGCGATGAGCAGTTCTTC.

This rearrangement joins TRBV5-1 to TRBJ1-1; no clear D gene. Trimming removed 0 bases at V and 2 bases at J, with 8 bases between. CDR1 SGHRS and CDR2 YFSETQ come from the germline V gene. CDR3 length equals 14 residues. The CDR3 DNA sequence: TGCGCCAGCAGCTTGGTCCAGGTAAACACTGAAGCTTTCTTT. Protein product: CASSLVQVNTEAFF.

The chain carries TRBV19 and TRBJ1-3; D ambiguous. CDR3 length: 11 residues. With 6 bases removed from V and 2 bases from J, the gap between germline ends came to 2 bases. Looked up from germline, CDR1 is LNHDA and CDR2 is SQIVND (reference sequence). The CDR3 protein is CASRTGNTIYF. The CDR3 DNA reads TGTGCCAGTAGGACTGGAAACACCATATATTTT.

V gene TRBV27 combines with J gene TRBJ2-7; 12 nucleotides agree with TRBD2. CDR3 length equals 13 residues. In germline, CDR1 is MNHEY, CDR2 SMNVEV (reference sequence). The trim removed 10 bases at V and 5 bases at J, leaving 6 bases unmatched. The CDR3 loop reads CATRTSGGNEQYF. DNA for the CDR3: TGTGCCACCAGAACTAGCGGGGGGAACGAGCAGTACTTC.

The chain employs TRBV7-2 and TRBJ1-2; D ambiguous. CDR1 is SGHTA, CDR2 FQGNSA, per germline. Trimming left V 2 bases short and J 5 bases short, with 9 bases between. CDR3 length: 13 amino acids. For the CDR3, the DNA is TGTGCCAGCAGCTTAACTCCACCGTATGGCTACACCTTC. Encoded protein: CASSLTPPYGYTF.

The chain employs TRBV7-9 and TRBJ2-3; the D gene is possibly TRBD1 (6 bases). The germline V and J ends were trimmed by 2 bases and 4 bases, with 10 bases remaining between them. Germline CDR1 SEHNR, CDR2 FQNEAQ (reference sequence). This CDR3 has 14 residues. Written as DNA, the CDR3 is TGTGCCAGCAGCTTATCTCGACAGGCAGATACGCAGTATTTT. It yields the protein CASSLSRQADTQYF.

The chain is built from TRBV7-2 and TRBJ1-5; weak D call: TRBD1 (6 bases). Trimming shortened V by 4 bases and J by 2 bases, and 9 bases separated the two germline ends. The CDR3 has 14 residues. Germline CDR1 SGHTA, CDR2 FQGNSA. CDR3 coding DNA: TGTGCCAGCAGCTGGGGGCAGGGCAATCAGCCCCAGCATTTT. It specifies CASSWGQGNQPQHF.

The chain joins TRBV11-2 to TRBJ2-2; no firm D call. Germline V gives CDR1 SGHAT, CDR2 FQNNGV. The germline V and J ends were trimmed by 1 base and 1 base, with 4 bases remaining between them. The CDR3 has 14 amino acids. CDR3 DNA sequence: TGTGCCAGCAGCTTAGCGGGGAACACCGGGGAGCTGTTTTTT. Amino acid sequence: CASSLAGNTGELFF.

The genes are TRBV6-6 and TRBJ2-1; TRBD2 agrees at 8 bases. Germline CDR1 MNHNY, CDR2 SVGAGI (reference sequence). This CDR3 region has 15 residues. Losses at the gene ends were 4 bases for V and 2 bases for J; bases not matched to a gene: 4. CDR3: CASSFGGAPYNEQFF. As DNA, the CDR3 is TGTGCCAGCAGTTTCGGGGGGGCCCCCTACAATGAGCAGTTCTTC.

The gene calls are TRBV5-4 and TRBJ1-6; no definite D call. This CDR3 has 15 residues. The germline CDR1 and CDR2 sequences are SGHNT and YYREEE (reference sequence). Deletions cut 2 bases from V and 3 bases from J, with 9 bases between. CDR3 in amino acids: CASSLGLFYNSPLHF. DNA for the CDR3: TGTGCCAGCAGCTTAGGCCTTTTCTATAATTCACCCCTCCACTTT.

The gene calls are TRBV7-2 and TRBJ1-6; TRBD1 is a possible D gene (5 bases). The CDR3 runs 15 residues. V dropped 1 base and J dropped 7 bases, with 11 bases sitting between them. In germline, CDR1 is SGHTA, CDR2 FQGNSA. The CDR3 DNA follows: TGTGCCAGCAGCTTAGTCCGGACAATAAATTCACCCCTCCACTTT. Residues: CASSLVRTINSPLHF.

Points on this clone: The sample has other DNA sequences that encode this CDR3 too. The chain employs TRBV30 and TRBJ2-7; D is uncertain. The CDR3 has 11 residues. Germline values: CDR1 GTSNPN, CDR2 SVGIG (reference sequence). The germline V and J ends were trimmed by 0 bases and 4 bases, with 4 bases remaining between them. This chain's CDR3 is CAWSVGYEQYF. In nucleotides, the CDR3 is TGTGCCTGGAGTGTAGGGTACGAGCAGTACTTC.

The chain combines TRBV7-2 with TRBJ2-7, with D tentatively TRBD1 (6 bases). This CDR3 is 15 amino acids long. The germline CDR1 and CDR2 sequences are SGHTA and FQGNSA. V lost 5 bases, J lost 3 bases, and 17 bases lay in between. CDR3 DNA: TGTGCCAGCAGCCCCCTTGGGGACACCTACTACGAGCAGTACTTC. This sequence encodes CASSPLGDTYYEQYF.

On this clone: Other DNA sequences in this sample translate to the same CDR3. The V gene is TRBV28, the J gene TRBJ1-1; D remains unclear. Germline CDR1 is MDHEN and CDR2 is SYDVKM. This CDR3 region has 13 residues. V was pared by 1 base and J by 4 bases, with 7 bases between. The CDR3 nucleotides are TGTGCCAGCAGTTTATTATCGGGCACTGAAGCTTTCTTT. Amino acid sequence: CASSLLSGTEAFF.

The rearrangement links TRBV18 to TRBJ2-3; weak D call: TRBD1 (6 bases). Germline V gene lookup returns CDR1 KGHSH and CDR2 LQKENI. Trimming cost V 6 bases and J 3 bases, with 19 bases left between them. The CDR3 spans 16 residues. The CDR3: CASSYLLGAGTDTQYF. CDR3 coding DNA: TGTGCCAGCTCTTACTTGTTGGGGGCAGGAACAGATACGCAGTATTTT.

This chain uses TRBV7-2 with TRBJ2-1; 7 positions agree with TRBD2. The J segment lost 3 bases and the V segment lost 0 bases, leaving 8 bases of the junction unmatched. The CDR3 covers 17 residues. CDR1 SGHTA and CDR2 FQGNSA come from the germline V gene. The chain's CDR3 is CASSLARTGGRYNEQFF. As DNA, the CDR3 is TGTGCCAGCAGCTTAGCGAGGACGGGGGGACGCTACAATGAGCAGTTCTTC.

This sequence joins TRBV5-1 and TRBJ2-5, with 9 nucleotides matching TRBD2. From germline, CDR1 is SGHRS and CDR2 YFSETQ. V shed 3 bases and J 0 bases; nucleotides not matched to a gene: 3. CDR3 length: 15 residues. CDR3 protein: CASSSIAGDQETQYF. DNA for the CDR3: TGCGCCAGCAGCTCAATAGCGGGGGACCAAGAGACCCAGTACTTC.

The chain uses TRBV12-5 and TRBJ1-3, with a weak D call TRBD1 (5 bases). Germline values: CDR1 LGHNT, CDR2 FRNRAP. CDR3 length: 20 residues. V was clipped by 0 bases and J by 0 bases, with 21 bases between them. The CDR3 nucleotides are TGTGCTAGTGGTTTGGTAAGGTTCGGGGCCAGACTCCTCTCTGGAAACACCATATATTTT. This translates into CASGLVRFGARLLSGNTIYF. The full variable domain, rest sourced from reference TRBV12-5 and TRBJ1-3, is DARVTQTPRHKVTEMGQEVTMRCQPILGHNTVFWYRQTMMQGLELLAYFRNRAPLDDSGMPKDRFSAEMPDATLATLKIQPSEPRDSAVYFCASGLVRFGARLLSGNTIYFGEGSWLTVV.

CDR3 sequence: CASNPGTGKAFF. CDR3 sequence (DNA): TGTGCCAGCAACCCCGGGACAGGGAAAGCTTTCTTT. J is TRBJ1-1 and V is TRBV6-5; TRBD1 agrees at 9 bases. Trimming removed 7 bases from V and 9 bases from J; junction bases left unmatched: 6. CDR3 size: 12 residues. CDR1 and CDR2 (germline): MNHEY, SVGAGI.

The chain carries TRBV5-1 and TRBJ2-2; D remains unclear. The V end was cut by 4 bases, the J end by 3 bases, with 7 bases between. CDR3 length: 13 residues. Germline V CDR1 and CDR2: SGHRS, YFSETQ. In DNA, the CDR3 is TGCGCCAGCAGCCCTTCAGACACCGGGGAGCTGTTTTTT. The encoded protein is CASSPSDTGELFF.

V is TRBV6-5 and J is TRBJ1-2; TRBD1 matches 8 bases. This CDR3 contains 13 residues. Losses at the gene ends were 2 bases for V and 14 bases for J; bases not matched to a gene: 10. The germline CDR1 and CDR2 sequences are MNHEY and SVGAGI. The CDR3: CASSYGTGAVGTF. The CDR3 DNA sequence: TGTGCCAGCAGTTACGGGACAGGCGCCGTCGGAACCTTC.